Ten or more counts support the clone carrying this TCR beta chain. The sample originates from a study of immune heterogeneity within non-small cell lung tumors. Template input was genomic DNA from bulk tumor (approximately 640 ng per sample). Spaced far apart, several biopsies were taken from each primary tumor during surgery. Patients underwent curative surgery for non-small cell lung cancer (untreated and newly diagnosed). Between the trimmed V and J ends, which lost 4 bases and 3 bases, there was a span of 11 bases. The CDR3 spans 14 residues. TCR beta CDR3 was amplified by multiplex PCR, first round nine to ten cycles, 32 V and 13 J primers. Each CDR3 protein is one row after TCRdb ran MiXCR on the multiplex PCR reads. Here the sample spans approximately 9,500 distinct CDR3 sequences, approximately 26% being singletons.

The material sequenced was lung tumor tissue. The TCR sequence derives from a woman aged 50 to 60 with non-small cell lung cancer. J is TRBJ2-3 and V is TRBV12-3 or TRBV12-4, with D maybe TRBD2 (5 bases). The CDR3 loop is CASSSRTVTDTQYF. The CDR3 DNA reads TGTGCCAGCAGTTCACGGACTGTAACAGATACGCAGTATTTT.